Below, 11 T cell receptor beta chains from the same sample are listed, as sequenced in a study of T cell repertoires in aging, cancer and after chemotherapy (dated by TCRdb to about 2019). TCR beta rearrangements were amplified from genomic DNA isolated from peripheral blood, not from sorted cells or RNA. Sequencing instrument: Illumina MiSeq. Rearranged TRB sequences spanning V, D and J segments were amplified in a multiplex touch-down PCR with a mixed TRB-A/B primer pool. TCRdb cleaned the public reads at Q25 with fastp, built clones with MiXCR and kept in-frame beta chains. Each entry merges the rows of one CDR3 protein and shows their most common DNA and genes. The table for this sample lists about 8,700 distinct CDR3 sequences; 45% to 55% of them were counted only once. Around 20% of the sample comes from the top ten. The sample consisted of blood. The receptors derive from a human donor in good health.

The sample holds one count of this clonotype. V usage is TRBV29-1 and J usage is TRBJ1-2; weak D call: TRBD1 (6 bases). CDR1 SQVTM and CDR2 ANQGSEA come from the germline V gene. Trimming left V 6 bases short and J 5 bases short, with 16 bases between. The CDR3 runs 13 residues. The CDR3 nucleotides are TGCAGCGTAGGGGACGGGGGCACATATGGCTACACCTTC. This sequence encodes CSVGDGGTYGYTF. Supplemented by reference TRBV29-1 and TRBJ1-2, the full variable domain reads SAVISQKPSRDICQRGTSLTIQCQVDSQVTMMFWYRQQPGQSLTLIATANQGSEATYESGFVIDKFPISRPNLTFSTLTVSNMSPEDSSIYLCSVGDGGTYGYTFGSGTRLTVV.

This chain joins TRBV12-3 or TRBV12-4 and TRBJ2-7; TRBD2 aligns across 9 bases. Trimming took 8 bases from V and 0 from J; bases not matched to a gene: 11. CDR3 length: 16 residues. CDR3 nucleotide sequence: TGTGCCAGCGCGGTGGGGACTAGCCTGAGCTCCTACGAGCAGTACTTC. This encodes CASAVGTSLSSYEQYF.

In this sample, this clonotype turned up a few times. This chain links TRBV15 with TRBJ1-2, with D perhaps TRBD1 (6 bases). Germline V gives CDR1 LNHNV, CDR2 YYDKDF (reference sequence). V was cut by 5 bases and J by 4 bases, with 11 bases left in between. The CDR3 consists of 13 residues. CDR3 loop: CATSFGQPYGYTF. The CDR3, as DNA: TGTGCCACCAGCTTCGGACAGCCCTATGGCTACACCTTC.

The chain employs TRBV12-3 or TRBV12-4 and TRBJ1-2, with D perhaps matching TRBD1 (5 bases). V lost 2 bases and J 7 bases, leaving 11 bases between the germline ends. The CDR3 length is 13 residues. CDR3 amino acids: CASSLRGKAGYTF. CDR3 in DNA: TGTGCCAGCAGTTTAAGGGGTAAGGCTGGCTACACCTTC.

The chain combines TRBV6-1 with TRBJ1-1; D might be TRBD1 (6 bases). With 5 bases removed from V and 4 bases from J, the gap between germline ends came to 20 bases. Germline CDR1 is MNHNS and CDR2 is SASEGT. This CDR3 contains 16 residues. The CDR3 is CASSYGQGKGATEAFF. The CDR3, as DNA: TGTGCCAGCAGTTACGGGCAGGGGAAAGGGGCCACTGAAGCTTTCTTT.

The V and J genes are TRBV5-4 and TRBJ2-2, with 12 bases fitting TRBD2. Looked up from germline, CDR1 is SGHNT and CDR2 is YYREEE (reference sequence). CDR3 length: 15 residues. V shed 5 bases, J shed 7 bases, and the junction held 6 bases outside the gene matches. Here the CDR3 DNA reads TGTGCCAGCAGACCTAGCGGGAGGGCCGGCGGGGAGCTGTTTTTT. Amino acids: CASRPSGRAGGELFF.

Worth noting for this clonotype: A much larger clone is a single base away; this may be a read error. This chain connects TRBV29-1 to TRBJ2-5; D perhaps matches TRBD2 (6 bases). CDR1 and CDR2 from the germline V gene are SQVTM and ANQGSEA. The CDR3 contains 12 residues. Here the CDR3 DNA reads TGCAGCGGGCGGGGAGACCAAGAGACCGAGTACTTC. Translated, it gives CSGRGDQETEYF.

V and J are TRBV19 and TRBJ2-3; either TRBD1 or TRBD2 may supply D (5 bases each). The V end lost 4 bases, the J end lost 5 bases, and 19 bases lay between the germline ends. Germline CDR1 is LNHDA and CDR2 is SQIVND (reference sequence). The CDR3 is 16 residues long. The CDR3 DNA follows: TGTGCCAGTAGTACTGTACCAGGGACGACCCGAGATACGCAGTATTTT. Amino acids: CASSTVPGTTRDTQYF.

The chain combines TRBV30 with TRBJ1-3; D is unclear. Trimming took 0 bases from V and 2 from J, leaving 8 bases between them. CDR1 is GTSNPN and CDR2 is SVGIG in the germline V gene (reference sequence). The CDR3 is made up of 14 amino acids. CDR3 nucleotide sequence: TGTGCCTGGAGTGTAGAAAGGACTGGAAACACCATATATTTT. Amino acids: CAWSVERTGNTIYF.

The rearrangement joins TRBV6-1 to TRBJ2-7; D unresolved. V was pared by 5 bases and J by 5 bases, with 7 bases between. Germline V lookup: CDR1 MNHNS, CDR2 SASEGT. This CDR3 comprises 11 residues. The chain's CDR3 is CASSSRNEQYF. Here the CDR3 DNA reads TGTGCCAGCAGTTCCCGTAACGAGCAGTACTTC.

V is TRBV12-3 or TRBV12-4 and J is TRBJ2-1; TRBD1 is a possible D gene (7 bases). CDR3 length equals 15 residues. Trimming took off 7 bases at V and 3 bases at J, with 16 bases between the two ends. CDR3 nucleotides: TGTGCCAGCACCCTCGGGGGACAGTACTACAATGAGCAGTTCTTC. Residues: CASTLGGQYYNEQFF.